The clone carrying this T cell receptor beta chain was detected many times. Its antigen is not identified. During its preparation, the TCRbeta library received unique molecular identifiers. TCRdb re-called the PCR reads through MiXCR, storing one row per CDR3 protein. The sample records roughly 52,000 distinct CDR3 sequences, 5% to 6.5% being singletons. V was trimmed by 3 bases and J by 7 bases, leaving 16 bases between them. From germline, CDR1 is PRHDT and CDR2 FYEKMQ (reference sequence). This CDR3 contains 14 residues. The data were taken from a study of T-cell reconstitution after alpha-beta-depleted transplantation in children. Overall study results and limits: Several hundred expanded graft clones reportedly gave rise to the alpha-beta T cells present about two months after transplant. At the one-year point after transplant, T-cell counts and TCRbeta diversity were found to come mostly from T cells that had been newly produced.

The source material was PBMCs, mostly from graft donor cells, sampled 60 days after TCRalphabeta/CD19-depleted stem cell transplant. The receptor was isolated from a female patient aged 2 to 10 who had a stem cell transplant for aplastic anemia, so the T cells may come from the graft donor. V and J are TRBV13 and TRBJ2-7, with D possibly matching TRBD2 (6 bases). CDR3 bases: TGTGCCAGCAGCTTCCGGGACTTCCTCGGGGAGCAGTACTTC. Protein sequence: CASSFRDFLGEQYF.